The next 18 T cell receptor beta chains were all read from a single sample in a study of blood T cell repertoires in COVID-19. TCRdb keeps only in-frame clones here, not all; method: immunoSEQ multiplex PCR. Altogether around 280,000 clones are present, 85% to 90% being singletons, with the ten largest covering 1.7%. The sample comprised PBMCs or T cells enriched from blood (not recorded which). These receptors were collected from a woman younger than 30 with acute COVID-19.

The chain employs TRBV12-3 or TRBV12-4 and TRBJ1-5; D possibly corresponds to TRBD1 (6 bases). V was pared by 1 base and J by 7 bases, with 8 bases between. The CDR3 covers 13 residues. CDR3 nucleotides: TGTGCCAGCAGTTTAGGGGGGCAGCAGCCCCAGCATTTT. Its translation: CASSLGGQQPQHF.

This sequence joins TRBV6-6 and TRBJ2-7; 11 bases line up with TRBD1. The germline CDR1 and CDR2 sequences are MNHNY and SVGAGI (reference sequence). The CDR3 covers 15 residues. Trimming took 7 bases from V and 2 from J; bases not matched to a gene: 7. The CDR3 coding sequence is TGTGCCAGCAACCCGGACAGGGGGCGACCCTACGAGCAGTACTTC. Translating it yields CASNPDRGRPYEQYF.

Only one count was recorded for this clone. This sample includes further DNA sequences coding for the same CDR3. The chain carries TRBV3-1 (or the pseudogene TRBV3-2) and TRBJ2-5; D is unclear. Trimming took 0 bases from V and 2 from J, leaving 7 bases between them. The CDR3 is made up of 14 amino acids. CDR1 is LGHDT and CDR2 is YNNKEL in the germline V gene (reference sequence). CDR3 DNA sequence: TGTGCCAGCAGCCAAGATCGCGTACAAGAGACCCAGTACTTC. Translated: CASSQDRVQETQYF.

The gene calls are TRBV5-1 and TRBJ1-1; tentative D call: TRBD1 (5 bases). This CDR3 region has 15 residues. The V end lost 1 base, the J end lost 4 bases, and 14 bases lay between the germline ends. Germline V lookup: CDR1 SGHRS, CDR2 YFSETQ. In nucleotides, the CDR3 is TGCGCCAGCAGCTTGATGGGGCCCCGGACCACTGAAGCTTTCTTT. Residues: CASSLMGPRTTEAFF.

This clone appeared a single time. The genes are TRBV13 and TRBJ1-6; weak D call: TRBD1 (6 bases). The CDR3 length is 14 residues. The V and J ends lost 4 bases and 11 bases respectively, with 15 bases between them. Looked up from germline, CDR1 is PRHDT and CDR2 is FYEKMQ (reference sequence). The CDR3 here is CASSYSRGGTPLHF. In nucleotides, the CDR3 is TGTGCCAGCAGCTATAGTCGAGGGGGAACACCCCTCCACTTT.

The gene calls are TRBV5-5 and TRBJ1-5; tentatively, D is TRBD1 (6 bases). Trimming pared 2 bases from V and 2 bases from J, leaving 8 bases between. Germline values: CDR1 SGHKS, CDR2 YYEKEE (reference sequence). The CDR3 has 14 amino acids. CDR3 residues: CASSLAGGNQPQHF. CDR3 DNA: TGTGCCAGCAGCTTAGCAGGGGGCAATCAGCCCCAGCATTTT. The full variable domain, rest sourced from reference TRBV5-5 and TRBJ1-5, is DAGVTQSPTHLIKTRGQQVTLRCSPISGHKSVSWYQQVLGQGPQFIFQYYEKEERGRGNFPDRFSARQFPNYSSELNVNALLLGDSALYLCASSLAGGNQPQHFGDGTRLSIL.

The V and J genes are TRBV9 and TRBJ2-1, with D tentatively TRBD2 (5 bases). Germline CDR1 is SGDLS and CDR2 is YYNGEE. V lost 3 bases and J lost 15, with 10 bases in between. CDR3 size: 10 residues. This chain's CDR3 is CASSGDGLFF. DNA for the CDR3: TGTGCCAGCAGCGGAGACGGACTGTTCTTC. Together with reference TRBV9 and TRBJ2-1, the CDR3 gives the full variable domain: DSGVTQTPKHLITATGQRVTLRCSPRSGDLSVYWYQQSLDQGLQFLIQYYNGEERAKGNILERFSAQQFPDLHSELNLSSLELGDSALYFCASSGDGLFFGPGTRLTVL.

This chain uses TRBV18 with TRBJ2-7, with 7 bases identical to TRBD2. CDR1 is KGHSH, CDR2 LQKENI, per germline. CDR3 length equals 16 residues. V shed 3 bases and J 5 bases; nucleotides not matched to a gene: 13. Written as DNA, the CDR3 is TGTGCCAGCTCACCGCGCGTCGCGGGAGTAATCCACGAGCAGTACTTC. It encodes CASSPRVAGVIHEQYF.

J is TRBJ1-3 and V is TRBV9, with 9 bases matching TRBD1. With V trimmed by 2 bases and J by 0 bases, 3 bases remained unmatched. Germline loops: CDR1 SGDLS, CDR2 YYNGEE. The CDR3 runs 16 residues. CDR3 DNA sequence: TGTGCCAGCAGCGTTGGGACAGGGATCTCTGGAAACACCATATATTTT. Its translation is CASSVGTGISGNTIYF.

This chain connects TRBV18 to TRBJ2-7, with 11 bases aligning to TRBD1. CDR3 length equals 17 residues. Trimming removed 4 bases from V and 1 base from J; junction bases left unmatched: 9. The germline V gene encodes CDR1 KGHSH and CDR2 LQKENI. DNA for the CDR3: TGTGCCAGCTCACTCCTTTCCGGGACAGGGGGATCCTACGAGCAGTACTTC. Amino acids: CASSLLSGTGGSYEQYF. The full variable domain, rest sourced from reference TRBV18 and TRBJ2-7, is NAGVMQNPRHLVRRRGQEARLRCSPMKGHSHVYWYRQLPEEGLKFMVYLQKENIIDESGMPKERFSAEFPKEGPSILRIQQVVRGDSAAYFCASSLLSGTGGSYEQYFGPGTRLTVT.

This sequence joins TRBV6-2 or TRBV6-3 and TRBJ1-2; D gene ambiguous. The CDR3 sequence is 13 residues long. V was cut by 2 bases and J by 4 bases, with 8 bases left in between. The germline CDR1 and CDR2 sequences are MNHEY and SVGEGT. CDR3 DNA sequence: TGTGCCAGCAGTTACCAGTGGAGCTATGGCTACACCTTC. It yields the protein CASSYQWSYGYTF.

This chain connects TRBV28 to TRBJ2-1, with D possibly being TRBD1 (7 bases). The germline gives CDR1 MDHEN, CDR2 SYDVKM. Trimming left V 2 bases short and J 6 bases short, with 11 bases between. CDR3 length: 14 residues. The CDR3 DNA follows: TGTGCCAGCAGTTTACAGGGGGGCTCCAATGAGCAGTTCTTC. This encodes CASSLQGGSNEQFF. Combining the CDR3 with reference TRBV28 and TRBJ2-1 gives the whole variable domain DVKVTQSSRYLVKRTGEKVFLECVQDMDHENMFWYRQDPGLGLRLIYFSYDVKMKEKGDIPEGYSVSREKKERFSLILESASTNQTSMYLCASSLQGGSNEQFFGPGTRLTVL.

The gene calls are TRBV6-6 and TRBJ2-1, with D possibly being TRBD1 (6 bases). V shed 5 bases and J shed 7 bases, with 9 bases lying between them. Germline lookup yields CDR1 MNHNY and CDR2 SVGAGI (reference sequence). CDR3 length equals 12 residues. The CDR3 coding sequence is TGTGCCAGCAGTCGCAGGGGTAATGAGCAGTTCTTC. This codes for CASSRRGNEQFF.

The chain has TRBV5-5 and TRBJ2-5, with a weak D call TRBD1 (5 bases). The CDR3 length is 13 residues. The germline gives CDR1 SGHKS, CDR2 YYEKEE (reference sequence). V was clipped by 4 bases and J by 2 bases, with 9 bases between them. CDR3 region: CASSLDSQETQYF. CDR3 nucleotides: TGTGCCAGCAGCCTTGACAGTCAAGAGACCCAGTACTTC.

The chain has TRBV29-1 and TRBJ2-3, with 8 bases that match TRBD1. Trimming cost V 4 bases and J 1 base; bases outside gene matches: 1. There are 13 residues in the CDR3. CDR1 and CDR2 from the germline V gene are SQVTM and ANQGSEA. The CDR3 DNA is TGCAGCGTTGTGGGACAGGGCACAGATACGCAGTATTTT. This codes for CSVVGQGTDTQYF.

CDR3 region: CASSVEGGQPQHF. CDR3 DNA sequence: TGTGCCAGCAGCGTAGAAGGGGGCCAGCCCCAGCATTTT. The chain has TRBV9 and TRBJ1-5; 7 bases line up with TRBD1. J was trimmed by 7 bases and V by 0 bases; bases with no gene match: 1. Germline V gene data show CDR1 as SGDLS and CDR2 as YYNGEE. The CDR3 has 13 residues.

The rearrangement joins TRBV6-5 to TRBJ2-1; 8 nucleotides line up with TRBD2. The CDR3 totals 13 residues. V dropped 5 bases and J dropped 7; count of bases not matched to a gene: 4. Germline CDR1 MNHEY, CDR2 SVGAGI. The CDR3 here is CASSLRLANEQFF. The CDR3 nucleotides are TGTGCCAGCAGTCTCAGACTAGCGAATGAGCAGTTCTTC.

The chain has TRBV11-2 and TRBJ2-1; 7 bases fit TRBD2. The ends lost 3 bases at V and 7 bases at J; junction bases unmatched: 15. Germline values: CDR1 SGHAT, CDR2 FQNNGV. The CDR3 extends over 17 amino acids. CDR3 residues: CASSFFLGRADRNEQFF. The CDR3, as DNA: TGTGCCAGCAGCTTCTTCCTGGGGAGGGCCGATCGGAATGAGCAGTTCTTC.